A selection of T cell receptor beta chains follows, all from one sample in a study of shared clonotypes between healthy human individuals. Using immunoSEQ multiplex PCR, the repertoire was profiled, and TCRdb retains in-frame clones only, with some absent. The profile covers 2,500,000 or so clones, with under 95% appearing a single time and approximately 0.4% taken by the ten largest. What was sequenced was naive CD4+ T cells from PBMCs. The receptor set was obtained from a man aged 18 to 29 in good health. Some clones in this sample may be carry-over from other donors' samples. Each CDR3 is given with its conserved first and last residue. Each record gives: V gene, J gene, CDR3 length, CDR3 protein.

>TRBV2|TRBJ1-1|12
CASSLDRTEAFF
>TRBV11-3|TRBJ2-7|16
CASSLAVGGLAGEQYF
>TRBV7-2|TRBJ1-1|14
CASSLGAGNTEAFF
>TRBV7-9|TRBJ2-1|19
CASSNLPKSGGPLYNEQFF
>TRBV5-1|TRBJ2-5|15
CASSFLPGNQETQYF
>TRBV6-5|TRBJ1-4|12
CATKTANEKLFF
>TRBV5-1|TRBJ2-7|19
CASSYTHRSGTSGSYEQYF
>TRBV11-2|TRBJ2-1|14
CASSLTGTYNEQFF
>TRBV28|TRBJ2-3|13
CASRGVGTDTQYF
>TRBV11-2|TRBJ1-3|17
CASSLGAAPTSGNTIYF